This entry describes one T cell receptor (beta chain). The antigen is not known. Generated by immunoSEQ multiplex PCR, the TCRdb table keeps only in-frame clones and is missing some. This sample has some 25,000 clones, with around 94% found just once. These data originate in a study of chemoradiotherapy in HPV16-positive cancers. Across the study: Candidate HPV-specific clones and shared TCR motifs came from two HPV16-positive patients. Findings and caveats of the study: During treatment, candidate HPV-specific clones and E7-related motifs expanded in tumor. HPV-responsive T-cell expansion during chemoradiotherapy was linked to improved recurrence-free survival in HPV16-positive patients.

The trim removed 4 bases at V and 2 bases at J, leaving 9 bases unmatched. The CDR3 contains 16 residues. Germline assignment: CDR1 SGDLS and CDR2 YYNGEE. Repeated repertoire sampling spanned the course of chemoradiotherapy. This material was obtained from a patient who underwent chemoradiotherapy. The sequence was obtained from a human donor with HPV-associated anogenital cancer. The chain recombines TRBV9 with TRBJ2-5, with 9 positions matching TRBD1. The chain's CDR3 is CASSPSLGTGQETQYF. As DNA, the CDR3 is TGTGCCAGCAGCCCGTCATTGGGGACAGGGCAAGAGACCCAGTACTTC. Full variable domain (remainder filled in from reference TRBV9 and TRBJ2-5): DSGVTQTPKHLITATGQRVTLRCSPRSGDLSVYWYQQSLDQGLQFLIQYYNGEERAKGNILERFSAQQFPDLHSELNLSSLELGDSALYFCASSPSLGTGQETQYFGPGTRLLVL.